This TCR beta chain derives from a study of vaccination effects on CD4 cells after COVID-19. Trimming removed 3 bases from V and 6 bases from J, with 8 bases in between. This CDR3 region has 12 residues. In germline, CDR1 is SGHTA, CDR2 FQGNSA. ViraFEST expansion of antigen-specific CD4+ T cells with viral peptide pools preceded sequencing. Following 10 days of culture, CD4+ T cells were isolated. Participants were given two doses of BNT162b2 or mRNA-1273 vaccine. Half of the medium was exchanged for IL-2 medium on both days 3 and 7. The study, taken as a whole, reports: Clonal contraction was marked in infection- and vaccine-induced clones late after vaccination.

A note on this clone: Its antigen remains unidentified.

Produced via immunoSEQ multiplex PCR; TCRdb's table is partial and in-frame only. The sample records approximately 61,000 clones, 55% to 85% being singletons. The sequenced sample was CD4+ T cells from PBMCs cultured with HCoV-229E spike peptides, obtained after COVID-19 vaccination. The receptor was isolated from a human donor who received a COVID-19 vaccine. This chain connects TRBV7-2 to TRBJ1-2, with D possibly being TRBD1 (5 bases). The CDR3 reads CASSFGGDGYTF. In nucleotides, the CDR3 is TGTGCCAGCAGCTTTGGGGGGGATGGCTACACCTTC. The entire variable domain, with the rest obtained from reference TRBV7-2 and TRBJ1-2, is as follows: GAGVSQSPSNKVTEKGKDVELRCDPISGHTALYWYRQSLGQGLEFLIYFQGNSAPDKSGLPSDRFSAERTGGSVSTLTIQRTQQEDSAVYLCASSFGGDGYTFGSGTRLTVV.